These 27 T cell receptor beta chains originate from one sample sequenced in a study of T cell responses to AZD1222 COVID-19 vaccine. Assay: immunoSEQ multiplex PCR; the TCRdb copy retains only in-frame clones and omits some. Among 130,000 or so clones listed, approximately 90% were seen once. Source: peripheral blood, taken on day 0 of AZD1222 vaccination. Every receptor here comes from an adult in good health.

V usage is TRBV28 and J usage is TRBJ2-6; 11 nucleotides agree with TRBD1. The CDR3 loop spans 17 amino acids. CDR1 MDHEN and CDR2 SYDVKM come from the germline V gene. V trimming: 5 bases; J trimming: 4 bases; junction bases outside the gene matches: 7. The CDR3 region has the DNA TGTGCCAGCAGTCGGGACAGGGGGATGGGCGGGGCCAACGTCCTGACTTTC. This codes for CASSRDRGMGGANVLTF.

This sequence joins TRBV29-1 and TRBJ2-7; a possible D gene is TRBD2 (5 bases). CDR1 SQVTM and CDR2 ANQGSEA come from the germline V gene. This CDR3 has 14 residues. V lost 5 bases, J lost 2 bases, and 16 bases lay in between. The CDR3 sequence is CSVIPAAAPYEQYF. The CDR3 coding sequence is TGCAGCGTTATCCCAGCGGCCGCCCCCTACGAGCAGTACTTC.

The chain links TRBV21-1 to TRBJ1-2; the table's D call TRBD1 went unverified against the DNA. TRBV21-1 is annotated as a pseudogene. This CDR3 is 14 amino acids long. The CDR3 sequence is CASTLDRGRAGYTF. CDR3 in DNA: TGTGCCAGCACCCTGGACAGGGGGCGAGCTGGCTACACCTTC.

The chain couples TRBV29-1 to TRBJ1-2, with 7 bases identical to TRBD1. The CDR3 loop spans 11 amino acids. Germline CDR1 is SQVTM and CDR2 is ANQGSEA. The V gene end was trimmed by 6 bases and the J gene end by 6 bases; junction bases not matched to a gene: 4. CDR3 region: CSVRDRDGYTF. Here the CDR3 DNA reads TGCAGCGTCAGGGACAGAGATGGCTACACCTTC.

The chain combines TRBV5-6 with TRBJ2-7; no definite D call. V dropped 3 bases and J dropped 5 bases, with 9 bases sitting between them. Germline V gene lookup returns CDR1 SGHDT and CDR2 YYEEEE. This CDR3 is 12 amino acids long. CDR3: CASSSTRDEQYF. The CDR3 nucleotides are TGTGCCAGCAGCTCGACCAGAGACGAGCAGTACTTC.

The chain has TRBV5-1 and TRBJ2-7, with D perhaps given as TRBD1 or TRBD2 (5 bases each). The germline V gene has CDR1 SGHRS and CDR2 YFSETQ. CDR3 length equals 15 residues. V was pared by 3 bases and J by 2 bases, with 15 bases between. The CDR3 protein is CASSSGGGYAYEQYF. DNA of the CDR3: TGCGCCAGCAGCTCAGGTGGGGGATACGCCTACGAGCAGTACTTC.

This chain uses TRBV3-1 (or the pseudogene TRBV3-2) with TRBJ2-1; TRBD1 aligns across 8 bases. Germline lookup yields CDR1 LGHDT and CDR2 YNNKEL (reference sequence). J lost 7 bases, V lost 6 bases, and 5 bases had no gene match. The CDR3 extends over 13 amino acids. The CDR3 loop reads CASRWTGSNEQFF. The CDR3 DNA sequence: TGTGCCAGCAGATGGACAGGGTCAAATGAGCAGTTCTTC.

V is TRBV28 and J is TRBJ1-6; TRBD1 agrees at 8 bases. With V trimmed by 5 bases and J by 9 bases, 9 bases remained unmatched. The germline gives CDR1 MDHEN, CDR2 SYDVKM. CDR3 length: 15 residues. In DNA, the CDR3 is TGTGCCAGCAGTGCCCGACAGGGGTTTTCTTCACCCCTCCACTTT. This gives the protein CASSARQGFSSPLHF.

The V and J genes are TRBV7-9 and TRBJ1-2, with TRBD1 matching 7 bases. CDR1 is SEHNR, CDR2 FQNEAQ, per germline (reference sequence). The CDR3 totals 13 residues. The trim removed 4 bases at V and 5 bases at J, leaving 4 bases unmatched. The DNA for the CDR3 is TGTGCCAGCAGCTATGGGACAGTATATGGCTACACCTTC. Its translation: CASSYGTVYGYTF.

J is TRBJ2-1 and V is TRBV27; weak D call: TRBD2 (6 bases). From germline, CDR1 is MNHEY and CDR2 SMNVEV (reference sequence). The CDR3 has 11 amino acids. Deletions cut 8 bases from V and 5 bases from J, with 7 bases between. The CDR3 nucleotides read TGTGCCAGCTGGGGGGACAATGAGCAGTTCTTC. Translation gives CASWGDNEQFF.

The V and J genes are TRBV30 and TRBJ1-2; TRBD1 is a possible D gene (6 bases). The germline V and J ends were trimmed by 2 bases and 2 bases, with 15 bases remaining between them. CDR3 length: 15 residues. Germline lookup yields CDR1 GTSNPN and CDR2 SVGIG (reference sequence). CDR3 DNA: TGTGCCTGGAGTCTCAATCGACAGGCGAACTATGGCTACACCTTC. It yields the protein CAWSLNRQANYGYTF.

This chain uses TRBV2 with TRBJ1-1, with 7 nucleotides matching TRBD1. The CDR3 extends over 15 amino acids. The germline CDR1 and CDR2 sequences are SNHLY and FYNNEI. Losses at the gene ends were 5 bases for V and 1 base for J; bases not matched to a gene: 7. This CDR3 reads CASSHTGAQNTEAFF. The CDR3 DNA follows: TGTGCCAGCAGTCATACAGGGGCGCAGAACACTGAAGCTTTCTTT.

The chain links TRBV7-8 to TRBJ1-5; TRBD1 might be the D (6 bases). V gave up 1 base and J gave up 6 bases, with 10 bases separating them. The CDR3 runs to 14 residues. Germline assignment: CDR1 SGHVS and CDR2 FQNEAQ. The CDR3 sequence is CASSLGGTPQPQHF. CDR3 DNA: TGTGCCAGCAGCTTAGGCGGGACACCTCAGCCCCAGCATTTT.

CDR3 in amino acids: CASSVDAGMNTEAFF. CDR3 sequence (DNA): TGTGCCAGCAGCGTAGACGCAGGGATGAACACTGAAGCTTTCTTT. The chain recombines TRBV9 with TRBJ1-1; D may be TRBD1 (5 bases). The CDR3 contains 15 residues. The germline CDR1 and CDR2 sequences are SGDLS and YYNGEE. Trimming stripped 0 bases from V and 0 bases from J, with 9 bases between.

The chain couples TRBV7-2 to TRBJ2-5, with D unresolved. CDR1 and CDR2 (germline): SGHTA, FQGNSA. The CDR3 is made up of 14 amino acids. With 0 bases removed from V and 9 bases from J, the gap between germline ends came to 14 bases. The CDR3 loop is CASSLAIYEQAQYF. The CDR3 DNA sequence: TGTGCCAGCAGCTTAGCGATTTATGAGCAGGCCCAGTACTTC.

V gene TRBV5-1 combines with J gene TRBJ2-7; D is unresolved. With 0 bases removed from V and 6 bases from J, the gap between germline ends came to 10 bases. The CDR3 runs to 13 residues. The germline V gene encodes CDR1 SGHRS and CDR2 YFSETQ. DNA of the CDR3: TGCGCCAGCAGCTTGGAATCCAGTCTCGAGCAGTACTTC. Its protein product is CASSLESSLEQYF.

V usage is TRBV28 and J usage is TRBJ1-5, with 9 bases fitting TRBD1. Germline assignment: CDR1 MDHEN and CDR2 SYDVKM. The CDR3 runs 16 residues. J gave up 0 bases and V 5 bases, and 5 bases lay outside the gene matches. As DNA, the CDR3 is TGTGCCAGCAGTCCAATACAGGGGGCTAGCAATCAGCCCCAGCATTTT. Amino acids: CASSPIQGASNQPQHF.

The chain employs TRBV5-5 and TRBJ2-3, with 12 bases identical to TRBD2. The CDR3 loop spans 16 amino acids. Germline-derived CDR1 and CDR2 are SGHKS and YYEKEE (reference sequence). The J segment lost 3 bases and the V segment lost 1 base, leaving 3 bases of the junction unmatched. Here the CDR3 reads CASSLQTSGRTDTQYF. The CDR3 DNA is TGTGCCAGCAGCTTGCAGACTAGCGGGAGAACAGATACGCAGTATTTT.

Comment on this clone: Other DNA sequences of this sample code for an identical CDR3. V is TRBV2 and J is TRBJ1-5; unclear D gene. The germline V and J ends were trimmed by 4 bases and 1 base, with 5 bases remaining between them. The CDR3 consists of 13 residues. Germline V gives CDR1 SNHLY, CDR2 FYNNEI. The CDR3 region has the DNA TGTGCCAGCAGTGTCGCAAGCAATCAGCCCCAGCATTTT. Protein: CASSVASNQPQHF. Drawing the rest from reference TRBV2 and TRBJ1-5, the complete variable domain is EPEVTQTPSHQVTQMGQEVILRCVPISNHLYFYWYRQILGQKVEFLVSFYNNEISEKSEIFDDQFSVERPDGSNFTLKIRSTKLEDSAMYFCASSVASNQPQHFGDGTRLSIL.

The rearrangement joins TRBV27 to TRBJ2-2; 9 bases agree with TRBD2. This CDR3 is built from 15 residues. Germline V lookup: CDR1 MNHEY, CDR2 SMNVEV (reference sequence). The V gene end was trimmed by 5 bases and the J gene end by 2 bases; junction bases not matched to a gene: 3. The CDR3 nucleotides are TGTGCCAGCAGTCGACTAGCGGATAACACCGGGGAGCTGTTTTTT. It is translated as CASSRLADNTGELFF.

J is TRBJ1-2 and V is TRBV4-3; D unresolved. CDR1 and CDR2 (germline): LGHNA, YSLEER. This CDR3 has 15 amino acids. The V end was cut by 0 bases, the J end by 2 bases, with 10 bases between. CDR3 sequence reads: CASSQESGKNYGYTF. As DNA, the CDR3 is TGCGCCAGCAGCCAAGAATCAGGCAAAAACTATGGCTACACCTTC.

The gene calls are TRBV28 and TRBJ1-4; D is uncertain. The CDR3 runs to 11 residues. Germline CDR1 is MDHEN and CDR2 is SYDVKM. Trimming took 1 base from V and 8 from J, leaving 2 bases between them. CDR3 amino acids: CASSLSEKLFF. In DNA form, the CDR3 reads TGTGCCAGCAGTTTATCCGAAAAACTGTTTTTT.

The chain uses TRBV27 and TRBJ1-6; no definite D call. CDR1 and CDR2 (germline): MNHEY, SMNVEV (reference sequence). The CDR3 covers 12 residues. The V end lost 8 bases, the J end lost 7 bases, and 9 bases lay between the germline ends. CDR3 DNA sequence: TGTGCCAGCTCCGGGTGGAATTCACCCCTCCACTTT. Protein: CASSGWNSPLHF.

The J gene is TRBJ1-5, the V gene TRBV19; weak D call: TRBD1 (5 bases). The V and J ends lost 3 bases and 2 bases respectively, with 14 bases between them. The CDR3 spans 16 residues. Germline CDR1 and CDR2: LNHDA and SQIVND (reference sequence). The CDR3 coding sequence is TGTGCCAGTAGTATCTCCGGCAGGGCTGGCAATCAGCCCCAGCATTTT. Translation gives CASSISGRAGNQPQHF.

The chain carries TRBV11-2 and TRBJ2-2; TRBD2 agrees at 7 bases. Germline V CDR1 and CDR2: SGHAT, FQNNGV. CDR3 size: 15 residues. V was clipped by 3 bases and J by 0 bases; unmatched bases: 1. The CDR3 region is CASSFSGTNTGELFF. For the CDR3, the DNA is TGTGCCAGCAGCTTCAGCGGGACGAACACCGGGGAGCTGTTTTTT.

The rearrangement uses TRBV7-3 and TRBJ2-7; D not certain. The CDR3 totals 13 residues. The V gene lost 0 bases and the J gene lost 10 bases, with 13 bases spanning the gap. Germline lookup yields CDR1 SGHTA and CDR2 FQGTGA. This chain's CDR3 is CASSLTGPDTQYF. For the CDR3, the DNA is TGTGCCAGCAGCTTAACTGGTCCGGATACCCAGTACTTC.

CDR3 protein: CASSILGRTGELFF. CDR3 nucleotides: TGTGCCAGTAGTATTTTAGGGAGGACCGGGGAGCTGTTTTTT. This chain links TRBV19 with TRBJ2-2; D might be TRBD2 (6 bases). Germline V CDR1 and CDR2: LNHDA, SQIVND (reference sequence). The CDR3 spans 14 residues. V lost 3 bases and J 5 bases, leaving 10 bases between the germline ends.